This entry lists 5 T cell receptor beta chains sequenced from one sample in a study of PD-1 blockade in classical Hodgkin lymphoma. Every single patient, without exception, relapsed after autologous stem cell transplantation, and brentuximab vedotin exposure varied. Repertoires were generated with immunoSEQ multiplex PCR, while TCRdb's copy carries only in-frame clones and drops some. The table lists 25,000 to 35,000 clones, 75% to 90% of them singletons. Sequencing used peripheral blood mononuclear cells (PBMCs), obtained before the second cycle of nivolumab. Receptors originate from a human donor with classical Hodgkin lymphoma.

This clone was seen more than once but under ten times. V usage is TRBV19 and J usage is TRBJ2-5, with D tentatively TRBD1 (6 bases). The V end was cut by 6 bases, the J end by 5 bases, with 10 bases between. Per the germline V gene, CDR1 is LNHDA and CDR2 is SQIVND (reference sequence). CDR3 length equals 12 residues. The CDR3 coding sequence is TGTGCCAGTAGACACAGGGATGAGACCCAGTACTTC. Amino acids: CASRHRDETQYF.

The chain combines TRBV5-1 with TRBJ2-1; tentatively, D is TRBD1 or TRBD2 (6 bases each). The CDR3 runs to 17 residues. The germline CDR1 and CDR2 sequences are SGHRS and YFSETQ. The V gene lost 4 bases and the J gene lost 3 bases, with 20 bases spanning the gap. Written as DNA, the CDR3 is TGCGCCAGCAGCCCGTATACACCGGGGGCTTTCTACAATGAGCAGTTCTTC. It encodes CASSPYTPGAFYNEQFF.

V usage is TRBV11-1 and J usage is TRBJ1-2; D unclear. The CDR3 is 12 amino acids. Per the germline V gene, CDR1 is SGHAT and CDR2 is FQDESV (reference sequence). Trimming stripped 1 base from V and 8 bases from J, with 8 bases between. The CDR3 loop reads CASSLGFGGYTF. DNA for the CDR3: TGTGCCAGCAGCTTAGGCTTTGGCGGCTACACCTTC.

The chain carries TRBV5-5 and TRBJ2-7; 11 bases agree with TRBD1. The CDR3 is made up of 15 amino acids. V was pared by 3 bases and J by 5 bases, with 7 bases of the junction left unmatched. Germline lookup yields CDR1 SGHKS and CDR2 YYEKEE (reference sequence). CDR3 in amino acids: CASSSHGTGGDEQYF. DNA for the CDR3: TGTGCCAGCAGCTCCCATGGGACAGGGGGAGACGAGCAGTACTTC.

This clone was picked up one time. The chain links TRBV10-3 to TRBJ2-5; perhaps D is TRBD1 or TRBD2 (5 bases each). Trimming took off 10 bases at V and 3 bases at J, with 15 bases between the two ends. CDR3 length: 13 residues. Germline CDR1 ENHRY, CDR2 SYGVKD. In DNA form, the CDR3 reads TGTGCCACCTCCCGGGACGGAGAAGAGACCCAGTACTTC. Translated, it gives CATSRDGEETQYF.